This T cell receptor beta chain originates from a study of monozygotic twins with inflammatory bowel disease. The CDR3 sequence is 15 residues long. Per sample, reverse transcription was split into eight reactions. TCRdb re-called the 5' RACE reads; one entry per CDR3 protein, DNA not given. The table lists approximately 150,000 distinct CDR3 sequences. Collection yielded roughly 2.5 ml of blood per donor. Regarding the study as a whole: Especially with disease activity, IBD patients shared fewer clonotypes with others than healthy twins did. Evidence did not back any single strong signal or clonotype linked to IBD.

In regard to this clonotype: What it recognizes is unknown.

The sample taken for sequencing was blood. This receptor was taken from a human donor with ulcerative colitis or Crohn's disease, or a healthy co-twin of an affected twin (not recorded which). V gene TRBV12-3 or TRBV12-4 combines with J gene TRBJ2-3. The CDR3 loop is CASSFRRLPTDTQYF.